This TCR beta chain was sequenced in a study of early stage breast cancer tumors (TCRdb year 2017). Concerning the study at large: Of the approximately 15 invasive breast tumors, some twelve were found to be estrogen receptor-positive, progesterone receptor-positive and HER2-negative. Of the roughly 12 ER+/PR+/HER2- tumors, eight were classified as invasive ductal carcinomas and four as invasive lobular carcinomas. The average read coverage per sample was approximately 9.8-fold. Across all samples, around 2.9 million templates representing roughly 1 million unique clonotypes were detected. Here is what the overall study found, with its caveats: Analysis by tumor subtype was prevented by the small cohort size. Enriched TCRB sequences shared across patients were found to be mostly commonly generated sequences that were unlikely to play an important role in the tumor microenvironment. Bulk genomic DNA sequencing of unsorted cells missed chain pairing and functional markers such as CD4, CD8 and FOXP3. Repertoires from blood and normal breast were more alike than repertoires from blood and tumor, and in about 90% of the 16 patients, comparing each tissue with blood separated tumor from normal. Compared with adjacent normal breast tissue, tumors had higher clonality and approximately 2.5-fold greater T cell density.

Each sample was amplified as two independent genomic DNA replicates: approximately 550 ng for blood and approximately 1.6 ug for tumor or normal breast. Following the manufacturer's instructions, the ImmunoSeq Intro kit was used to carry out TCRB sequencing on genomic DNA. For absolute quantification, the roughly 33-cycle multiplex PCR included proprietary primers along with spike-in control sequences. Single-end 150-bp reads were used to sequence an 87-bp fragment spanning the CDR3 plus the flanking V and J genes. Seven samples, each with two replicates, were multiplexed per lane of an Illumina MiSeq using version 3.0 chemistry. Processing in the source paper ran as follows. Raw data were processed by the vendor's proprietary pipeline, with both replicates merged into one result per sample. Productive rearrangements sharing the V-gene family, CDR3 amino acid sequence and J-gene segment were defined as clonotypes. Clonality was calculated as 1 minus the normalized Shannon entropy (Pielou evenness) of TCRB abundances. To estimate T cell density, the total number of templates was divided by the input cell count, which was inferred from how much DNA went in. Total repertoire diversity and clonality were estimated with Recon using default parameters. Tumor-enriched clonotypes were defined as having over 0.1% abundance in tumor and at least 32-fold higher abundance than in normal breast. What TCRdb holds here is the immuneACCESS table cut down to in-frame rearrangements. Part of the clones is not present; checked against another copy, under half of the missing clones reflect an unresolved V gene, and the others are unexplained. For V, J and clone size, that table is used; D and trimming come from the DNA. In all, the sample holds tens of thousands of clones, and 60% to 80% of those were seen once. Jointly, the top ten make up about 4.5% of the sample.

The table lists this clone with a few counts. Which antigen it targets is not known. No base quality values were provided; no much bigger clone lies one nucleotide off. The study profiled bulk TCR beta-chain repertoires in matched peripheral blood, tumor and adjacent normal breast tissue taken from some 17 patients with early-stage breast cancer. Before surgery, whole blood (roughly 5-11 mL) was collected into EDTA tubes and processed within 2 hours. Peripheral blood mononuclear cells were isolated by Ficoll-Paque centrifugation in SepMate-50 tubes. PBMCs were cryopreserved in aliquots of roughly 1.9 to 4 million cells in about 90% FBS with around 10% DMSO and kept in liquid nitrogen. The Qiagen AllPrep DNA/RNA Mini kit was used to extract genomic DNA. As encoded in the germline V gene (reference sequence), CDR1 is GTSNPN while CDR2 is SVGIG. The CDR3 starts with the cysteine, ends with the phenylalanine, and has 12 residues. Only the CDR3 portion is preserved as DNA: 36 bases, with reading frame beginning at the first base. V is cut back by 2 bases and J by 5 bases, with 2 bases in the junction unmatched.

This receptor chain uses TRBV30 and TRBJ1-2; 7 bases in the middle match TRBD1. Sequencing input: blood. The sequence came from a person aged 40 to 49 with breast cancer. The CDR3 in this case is CAWSPRGYGYTF. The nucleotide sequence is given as TGTGCCTGGAGTCCCAGGGGGTATGGCTACACCTTC.